The T cell receptor beta chain described here comes from a study of patients and donors after allogeneic stem cell transplantation. This clonotype was picked up a small number of times. TCRdb independently ran MiXCR on the RT-PCR reads; one entry per CDR3 protein. Among around 160,000 distinct CDR3 sequences listed, over 25% were seen once. The material sequenced was blood, either unsorted or a sorted T cell fraction (not recorded which). The sequence was obtained from a human donor who was either an allogeneic HSCT recipient or a stem cell or donor lymphocyte infusion donor (not recorded which). It is not recorded whose cells these are; they may come from a transplant donor.

The CDR3 coding sequence is TGTGCCAGCAGCTTAACCAATCAGCCCCAGCATTTT. Translating it yields CASSLTNQPQHF. This rearrangement joins TRBV7-9 to TRBJ1-5; D is undetermined. CDR1 is SEHNR, CDR2 FQNEAQ, per germline (reference sequence). V lost 2 bases and J 3 bases, leaving 2 bases between the germline ends. This CDR3 is 12 amino acids long.